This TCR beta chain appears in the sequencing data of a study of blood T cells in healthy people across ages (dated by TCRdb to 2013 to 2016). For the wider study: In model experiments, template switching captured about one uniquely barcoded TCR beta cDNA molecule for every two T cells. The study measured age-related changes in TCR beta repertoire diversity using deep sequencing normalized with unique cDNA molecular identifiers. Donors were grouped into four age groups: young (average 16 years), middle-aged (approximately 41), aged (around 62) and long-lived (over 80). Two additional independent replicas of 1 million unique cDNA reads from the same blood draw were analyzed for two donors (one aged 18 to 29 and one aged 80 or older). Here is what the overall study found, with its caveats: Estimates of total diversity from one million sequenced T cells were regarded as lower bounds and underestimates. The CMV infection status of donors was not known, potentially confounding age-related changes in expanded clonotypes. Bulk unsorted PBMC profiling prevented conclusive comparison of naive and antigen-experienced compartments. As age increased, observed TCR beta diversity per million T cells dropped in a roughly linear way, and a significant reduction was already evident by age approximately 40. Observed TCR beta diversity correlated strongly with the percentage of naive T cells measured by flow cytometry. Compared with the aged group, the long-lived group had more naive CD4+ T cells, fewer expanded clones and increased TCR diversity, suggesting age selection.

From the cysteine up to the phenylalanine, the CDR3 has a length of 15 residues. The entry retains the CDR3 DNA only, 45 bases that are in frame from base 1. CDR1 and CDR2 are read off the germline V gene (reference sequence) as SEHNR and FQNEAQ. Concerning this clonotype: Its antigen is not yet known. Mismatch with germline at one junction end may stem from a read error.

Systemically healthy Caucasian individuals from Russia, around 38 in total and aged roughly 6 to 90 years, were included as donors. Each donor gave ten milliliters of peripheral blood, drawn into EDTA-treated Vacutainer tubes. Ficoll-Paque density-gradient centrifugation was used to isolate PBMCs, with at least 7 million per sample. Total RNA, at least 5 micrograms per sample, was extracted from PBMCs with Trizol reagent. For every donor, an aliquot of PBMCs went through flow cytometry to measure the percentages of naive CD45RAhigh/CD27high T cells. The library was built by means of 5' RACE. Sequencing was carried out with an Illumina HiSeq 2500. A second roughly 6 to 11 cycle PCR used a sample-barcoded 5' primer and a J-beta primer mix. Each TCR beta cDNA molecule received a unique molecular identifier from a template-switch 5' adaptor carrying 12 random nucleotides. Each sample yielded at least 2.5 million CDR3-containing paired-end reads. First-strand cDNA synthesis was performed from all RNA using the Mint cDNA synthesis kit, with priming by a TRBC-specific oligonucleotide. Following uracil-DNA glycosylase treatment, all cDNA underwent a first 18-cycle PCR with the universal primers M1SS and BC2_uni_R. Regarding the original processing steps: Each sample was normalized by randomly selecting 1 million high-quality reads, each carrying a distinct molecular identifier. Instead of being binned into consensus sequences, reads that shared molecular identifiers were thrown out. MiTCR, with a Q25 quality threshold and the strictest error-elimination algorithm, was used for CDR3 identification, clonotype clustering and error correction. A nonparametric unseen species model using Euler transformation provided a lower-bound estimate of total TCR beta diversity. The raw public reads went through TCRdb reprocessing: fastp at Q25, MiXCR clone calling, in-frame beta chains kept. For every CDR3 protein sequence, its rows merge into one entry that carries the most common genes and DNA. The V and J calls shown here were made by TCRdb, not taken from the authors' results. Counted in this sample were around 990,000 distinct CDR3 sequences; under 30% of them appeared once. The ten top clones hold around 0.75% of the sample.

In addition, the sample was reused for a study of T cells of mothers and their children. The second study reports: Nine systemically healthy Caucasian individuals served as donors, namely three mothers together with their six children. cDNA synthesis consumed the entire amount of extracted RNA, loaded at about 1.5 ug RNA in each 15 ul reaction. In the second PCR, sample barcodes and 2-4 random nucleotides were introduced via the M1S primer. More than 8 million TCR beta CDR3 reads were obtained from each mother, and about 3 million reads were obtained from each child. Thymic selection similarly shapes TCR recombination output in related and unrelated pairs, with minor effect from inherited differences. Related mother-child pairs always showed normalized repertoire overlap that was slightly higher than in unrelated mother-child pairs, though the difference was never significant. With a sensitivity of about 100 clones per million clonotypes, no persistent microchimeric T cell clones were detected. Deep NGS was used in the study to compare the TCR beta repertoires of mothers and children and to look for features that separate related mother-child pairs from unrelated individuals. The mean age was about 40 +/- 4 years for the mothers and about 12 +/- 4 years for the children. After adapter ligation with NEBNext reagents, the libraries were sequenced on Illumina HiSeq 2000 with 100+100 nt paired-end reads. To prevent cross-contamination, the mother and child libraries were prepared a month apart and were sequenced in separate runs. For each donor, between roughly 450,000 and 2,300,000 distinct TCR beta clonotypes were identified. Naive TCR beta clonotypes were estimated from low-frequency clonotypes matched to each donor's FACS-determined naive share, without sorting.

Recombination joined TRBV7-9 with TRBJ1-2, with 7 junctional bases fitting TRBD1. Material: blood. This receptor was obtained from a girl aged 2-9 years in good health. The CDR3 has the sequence CASSSSGQTLYGYTF. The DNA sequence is TGTGCTAGCAGCAGCTCGGGACAGACCCTCTATGGCTACACCTTC.